The text below deals with one TCR beta chain. The data derive from a study of blood T cell repertoires in COVID-19. Study in general: T cells, B-cell-depleted T cells, or PBMCs supplied cDNA or gDNA.

Trimming cost V 2 bases and J 5 bases, with 21 bases left between them. Looked up from germline, CDR1 is ENHRY and CDR2 is SYGVKD. This CDR3 spans 17 amino acids. Per the authors' pipeline: Amplification with reference gene primers provided the estimates of nucleated cell counts. Assay used: immunoSEQ multiplex PCR; TCRdb lists only in-frame clones, some missing. V and J calls and clone size are those listed in that table; D and trimming were worked out from the DNA. In the table there are roughly 410,000 clones, around 91% of which are singletons. A Seattle source enrolled patients during active infection and followed them longitudinally.

The rearrangement joins TRBV10-3 to TRBJ2-5; D possibly corresponds to TRBD1 (7 bases). The sequence was collected from a woman between 35 and 50 years old with COVID-19, enrolled during active disease. Sequencing used peripheral blood. The CDR3 bases are TGTGCCATCAGTGAGACAGTTCCGACGGCAGGGGGGGAGACCCAGTACTTC. As protein: CAISETVPTAGGETQYF.